The present TCR beta chain was sequenced within a study of T cell repertoires in cytomegalovirus infection (dated by TCRdb to 2018 to 2020). In terms of the full investigation: Donor HLA type was relevant to the analysis, because carriage of CMV infection together with the matching HLA type was indicated by public TCR beta signatures.

This clonotype was seen many times. The target of this receptor is not known. It has no much larger one-base neighbor in the sample; base qualities were not kept. The sample was run on an Illumina HiSeq 1500. TCRdb itself trimmed the public reads at Q25 with fastp, ran MiXCR and retained productive beta chains. Records with the same CDR3 protein are collapsed into one entry carrying the most frequent genes and DNA. The sample includes 150,000 to 200,000 distinct CDR3 sequences, with roughly an eighth observed a single time. The top ten clones comprise roughly 30% of the sample. The full study reports these points: The ex vivo response was dominated by HLA-C-restricted CMV-specific TCR beta clonotypes, and the single most frequent clonotype in two of eight donors was supplied by these HLA-C-restricted clonotypes. Carriers of CMV infection plus the relevant HLA type were discriminated by the cumulative frequency of public TCR beta family members in the study cohort and in an independent approximately 360-donor cohort.

Measured from the cysteine to the phenylalanine, the CDR3 is 16 residues long. The only DNA kept is the CDR3, 48 bases in frame from the first base. V is cut by 2 bases and J by 3 bases, and the space between the germline ends is 17 bases. According to the germline V gene (reference sequence), CDR1 reads SEHNR and CDR2 reads FQNEAQ. Sequences were obtained from PBMCs. The rearranged segments are TRBV7-9 and TRBJ2-7; D gene: possibly TRBD1, on 5 matching bases. This TCR came from a human donor in good health (CMV status not recorded). Some clones in this sample may be carry-over from other donors' samples. The DNA reads as follows: TGTGCCAGCAGCTTATATCAGGGAATATGGAGCTACGAGCAGTACTTC. Its product reads: CASSLYQGIWSYEQYF.